The 31 T cell receptor beta chains below all came from one sample that was sequenced in a study of cytomegalovirus exposure and HLA in healthy donors (dated 2017 in TCRdb). Library prep was done by the immunoSEQ multiplex PCR assay. TCRdb re-hosts the immuneACCESS table, in-frame sequences only. Its copies lack some clones; in the studies checked, an unresolved V gene accounts for under half of them, and the cause for the rest is not known. This sample comprises 150,000 to 200,000 clones, 85% of them detected only once. 16% of the sample is held by the ten biggest clonotypes. The sequencing sample was made of PBMCs. The receptors derive from a man aged 18-30 years in good health and CMV-seropositive.

The rearrangement links TRBV29-1 to TRBJ1-2; D call uncertain. The CDR3 consists of 13 residues. V lost 0 bases to trimming and J lost 7 bases, with 12 bases between them. The germline V gene encodes CDR1 SQVTM and CDR2 ANQGSEA. In nucleotides, the CDR3 is TGCAGCGTTGAAGAAGCGCCCGAGGGTGGCTACACCTTC. Protein: CSVEEAPEGGYTF.

CDR3 coding DNA: TGTGCCAGCAGCTTCGGACAGGGGCCTGAAGCTTTCTTT. The encoded protein is CASSFGQGPEAFF. The V call is TRBV7-9, the J call TRBJ1-1; 9 positions match TRBD1. Germline CDR1 and CDR2: SEHNR and FQNEAQ (reference sequence). With 3 bases clipped from V and 6 bases from J, the junction kept 2 bases outside the gene matches. The CDR3 runs 13 residues.

The CDR3 loop is CASSGTGAGEQYF. The CDR3 nucleotides are TGTGCCAGCAGTGGGACAGGGGCAGGGGAGCAGTACTTC. V and J are TRBV28 and TRBJ2-7; 10 bases agree with TRBD1. Trimming at V came to 5 bases and at J to 7 bases, leaving 5 bases not matched to a gene. CDR1 and CDR2 from the germline V gene are MDHEN and SYDVKM. The CDR3 is 13 residues long.

The chain combines TRBV28 with TRBJ2-2, with TRBD1 matching over 7 bases. The ends lost 8 bases at V and 6 bases at J; junction bases unmatched: 9. Germline CDR1 and CDR2: MDHEN and SYDVKM. The CDR3 spans 14 residues. The CDR3 DNA follows: TGTGCCAGCGTAGACAGGGCTAACCCCGGGGAGCTGTTTTTT. Encoded protein: CASVDRANPGELFF.

The chain couples TRBV9 to TRBJ1-2; 9 positions agree with TRBD1. After removal of 4 bases from V and 4 bases from J, the junction contained 8 bases not matched to a gene. CDR1 is SGDLS, CDR2 YYNGEE, per germline. The CDR3 runs 15 residues. CDR3 protein: CASSIRDRALYGYTF. The CDR3 coding sequence is TGTGCCAGCAGCATCCGGGACAGGGCCCTCTATGGCTACACCTTC. Drawing the rest from reference TRBV9 and TRBJ1-2, the complete variable domain is DSGVTQTPKHLITATGQRVTLRCSPRSGDLSVYWYQQSLDQGLQFLIQYYNGEERAKGNILERFSAQQFPDLHSELNLSSLELGDSALYFCASSIRDRALYGYTFGSGTRLTVV.

This chain links TRBV10-3 with TRBJ2-7; D call uncertain. Germline V gives CDR1 ENHRY, CDR2 SYGVKD. The CDR3 has 13 residues. V shed 0 bases and J shed 4 bases, with 7 bases lying between them. CDR3 sequence: CAISESIRYEQYF. The CDR3 DNA is TGTGCCATCAGTGAGTCCATACGGTACGAGCAGTACTTC.

This chain joins TRBV7-3 and TRBJ1-6, with D possibly being TRBD1 (6 bases). There are 16 residues in the CDR3. Trimming left V 2 bases short and J 7 bases short, with 15 bases between. Germline-derived CDR1 and CDR2 are SGHTA and FQGTGA. For the CDR3, the DNA is TGTGCCAGCAGCTTACAACAGGGCCCCTTCAATTCACCCCTCCACTTT. It encodes CASSLQQGPFNSPLHF.

The chain combines TRBV30 with TRBJ2-7, with D perhaps matching TRBD2 (7 bases). The CDR3 is made up of 13 amino acids. CDR1 GTSNPN and CDR2 SVGIG come from the germline V gene (reference sequence). Trimming took 2 bases from V and 6 from J, leaving 14 bases between them. The CDR3 spells CAWSWGGAFEQYF. The DNA for the CDR3 is TGTGCCTGGAGTTGGGGGGGGGCGTTCGAGCAGTACTTC. The entire variable domain, with the rest obtained from reference TRBV30 and TRBJ2-7, is as follows: SQTIHQWPATLVQPVGSPLSLECTVEGTSNPNLYWYRQAAGRGLQLLFYSVGIGQISSEVPQNLSASRPQDRQFILSSKKLLLSDSGFYLCAWSWGGAFEQYFGPGTRLTVT.

The chain is built from TRBV2 and TRBJ1-5; no reliable D call. Germline-derived CDR1 and CDR2 are SNHLY and FYNNEI. The V and J ends lost 2 bases and 1 base respectively, with 6 bases between them. The CDR3 covers 14 residues. The CDR3 region has the DNA TGTGCCAGCAGTGAAAGAGGGAGCAATCAGCCCCAGCATTTT. It yields the protein CASSERGSNQPQHF. Together with reference TRBV2 and TRBJ1-5, the CDR3 gives the full variable domain: EPEVTQTPSHQVTQMGQEVILRCVPISNHLYFYWYRQILGQKVEFLVSFYNNEISEKSEIFDDQFSVERPDGSNFTLKIRSTKLEDSAMYFCASSERGSNQPQHFGDGTRLSIL.

The rearrangement joins TRBV7-6 to TRBJ1-5; the D is unclear. Germline CDR1 and CDR2: SGHVS and FNYEAQ. With 5 bases removed from V and 0 bases from J, the gap between germline ends came to 5 bases. The CDR3 sequence is 13 residues long. The CDR3: CASSQNSNQPQHF. As DNA, the CDR3 is TGTGCCAGCAGCCAGAATAGCAATCAGCCCCAGCATTTT.

The J gene is TRBJ2-1, the V gene TRBV9, with D possibly being TRBD1 (6 bases). The CDR3 is 15 amino acids. Germline V gene lookup returns CDR1 SGDLS and CDR2 YYNGEE. V was trimmed by 4 bases and J by 5 bases, leaving 16 bases between them. CDR3 in amino acids: CASSLQGSGNNEQFF. The CDR3 DNA follows: TGTGCCAGCAGCCTACAGGGCAGTGGGAACAATGAGCAGTTCTTC.

In its sample, this clone was seen a few times. This chain links TRBV6-1 with TRBJ1-2; 7 bases are shared with TRBD1. Trimming cost V 4 bases and J 4 bases; bases outside gene matches: 6. Germline-derived CDR1 and CDR2 are MNHNS and SASEGT. This CDR3 comprises 14 residues. The CDR3 DNA reads TGTGCCAGCAGTGCGACAGGGATGGGCTATGGCTACACCTTC. Protein: CASSATGMGYGYTF.

V gene TRBV9 combines with J gene TRBJ1-2; 10 bases map to TRBD1. Germline-derived CDR1 and CDR2 are SGDLS and YYNGEE. The CDR3 runs 15 residues. Trimming took 0 bases from V and 5 from J; bases not matched to a gene: 4. The CDR3 loop is CASSVGTGGVYGYTF. Written as DNA, the CDR3 is TGTGCCAGCAGCGTAGGGACAGGGGGAGTTTATGGCTACACCTTC.

The CDR3 loop reads CASSYGEAGGEKLFF. The CDR3 DNA sequence: TGTGCCAGCAGTTACGGGGAAGCAGGGGGTGAAAAACTGTTTTTT. The chain has TRBV6-5 and TRBJ1-4; TRBD1 matches 7 bases. The V gene end was trimmed by 2 bases and the J gene end by 7 bases; junction bases not matched to a gene: 7. Looked up from germline, CDR1 is MNHEY and CDR2 is SVGAGI. This CDR3 contains 15 residues.

This clone was recorded once. The identical CDR3 is also encoded by other nucleotide sequences in the sample. The V and J genes are TRBV27 and TRBJ1-2; 7 nucleotides align to TRBD1. The germline V gene encodes CDR1 MNHEY and CDR2 SMNVEV (reference sequence). The CDR3 extends over 15 amino acids. The V and J ends lost 3 bases and 3 bases, in that order; junction bases with no gene match: 7. CDR3 loop: CASSLRGGGYYGYTF. In DNA, the CDR3 is TGTGCCAGCAGTTTGAGAGGGGGCGGGTACTATGGCTACACCTTC.

This clone was observed a few times. This chain links TRBV28 with TRBJ2-4, with 12 positions matching TRBD2. The CDR3 is 16 residues long. After removal of 2 bases from V and 2 bases from J, the junction contained 1 base not matched to a gene. Germline V gene sequence: CDR1 MDHEN, CDR2 SYDVKM. CDR3 sequence reads: CASSLRTSGTKNIQYF. For the CDR3, the DNA is TGTGCCAGCAGTTTAAGGACTAGCGGGACCAAAAACATTCAGTACTTC.

The chain has TRBV7-9 and TRBJ2-3; weak D call: TRBD2 (6 bases). CDR1 and CDR2 (germline): SEHNR, FQNEAQ (reference sequence). The CDR3 length is 15 residues. V was cut by 4 bases and J by 4 bases, with 15 bases left in between. In DNA, the CDR3 is TGTGCCAGCAGCTCCGACGGGAGTGCCGCAGATACGCAGTATTTT. It codes for CASSSDGSAADTQYF.

The J gene is TRBJ1-2, the V gene TRBV2; TRBD1 agrees at 12 bases. The germline V gene encodes CDR1 SNHLY and CDR2 FYNNEI. The CDR3 covers 13 residues. The V segment lost 9 bases and the J segment 4 bases; nucleotides outside the gene matches: 3. DNA of the CDR3: TGTGCCAGGGGACAGGGGGCCTCCTATGGCTACACCTTC. Translated: CARGQGASYGYTF.

The chain employs TRBV10-2 and TRBJ1-2, with 7 bases matching TRBD1. V shed 3 bases and J 2 bases; nucleotides not matched to a gene: 3. This CDR3 region has 14 residues. The germline gives CDR1 WSHSY, CDR2 SAAADI. The CDR3 DNA reads TGCGCCAGCAGTGACTCGACAGGGAACTATGGCTACACCTTC. Protein sequence: CASSDSTGNYGYTF.

J is TRBJ1-1 and V is TRBV27; D is unresolved. V was cut by 3 bases and J by 1 base, with 6 bases left in between. The CDR3 runs 13 residues. Per the germline V gene, CDR1 is MNHEY and CDR2 is SMNVEV (reference sequence). CDR3 sequence reads: CASSLPGNTEAFF. The CDR3 DNA reads TGTGCCAGCAGTTTGCCAGGGAACACTGAAGCTTTCTTT.

V is TRBV9 and J is TRBJ1-2, with D possibly TRBD1 on 6 matching bases. The CDR3 runs to 14 residues. V was shortened by 1 base and J by 1 base, with 8 bases between the two germline ends. Germline loops: CDR1 SGDLS, CDR2 YYNGEE. The CDR3 DNA reads as TGTGCCAGCAGCGTACAGGGGCTTAACTATGGCTACACCTTC. It encodes CASSVQGLNYGYTF.

This chain connects TRBV27 to TRBJ2-7; the D gene is possibly TRBD2 (5 bases). Germline V CDR1 and CDR2: MNHEY, SMNVEV (reference sequence). The CDR3 length is 14 residues. Trimming took 4 bases from V and 2 from J, leaving 12 bases between them. The CDR3 DNA reads TGTGCCAGCAGTTCCCCACTAGGCCCCTACGAGCAGTACTTC. Translating it yields CASSSPLGPYEQYF.

The chain recombines TRBV13 with TRBJ2-1; the match to TRBD1 covers 8 bases. CDR1 is PRHDT, CDR2 FYEKMQ, per germline (reference sequence). Unmatched junction bases numbered 3, after V lost 5 bases and J lost 6 bases. The CDR3 has 13 residues. In nucleotides, the CDR3 is TGTGCCAGCAGCCAGGACAGGGTCAATGAGCAGTTCTTC. This codes for CASSQDRVNEQFF.

The gene calls are TRBV2 and TRBJ1-4; D gene unclear. The V and J ends lost 2 bases and 5 bases respectively, with 18 bases between them. The V gene's germline CDR1 is SNHLY and CDR2 FYNNEI. CDR3 size: 17 residues. In DNA form, the CDR3 reads TGTGCCAGCAGTGAATCACCGCTCGGCGGCCGAAATGAAAAACTGTTTTTT. It specifies CASSESPLGGRNEKLFF. Together with reference TRBV2 and TRBJ1-4, the CDR3 gives the full variable domain: EPEVTQTPSHQVTQMGQEVILRCVPISNHLYFYWYRQILGQKVEFLVSFYNNEISEKSEIFDDQFSVERPDGSNFTLKIRSTKLEDSAMYFCASSESPLGGRNEKLFFGSGTQLSVL.

The chain couples TRBV10-2 to TRBJ1-2; 10 positions agree with TRBD1. This CDR3 is built from 15 residues. With 3 bases clipped from V and 3 bases from J, the junction kept 4 bases outside the gene matches. Germline lookup yields CDR1 WSHSY and CDR2 SAAADI. Written as DNA, the CDR3 is TGCGCCAGCAGTGATACGACAGGGGGCTACTATGGCTACACCTTC. Amino acid sequence: CASSDTTGGYYGYTF.

The V call is TRBV10-2, the J call TRBJ1-5; D perhaps matches TRBD1 (5 bases). The germline V and J ends were trimmed by 6 bases and 2 bases, with 8 bases remaining between them. The CDR3 has 13 amino acids. Per the germline V gene, CDR1 is WSHSY and CDR2 is SAAADI. CDR3 in DNA: TGCGCCAGCAGGGAAGGGGGCAATCAGCCCCAGCATTTT. It codes for CASREGGNQPQHF.

The chain couples TRBV7-9 to TRBJ2-3; 9 bases align to TRBD2. The CDR3 spans 15 residues. V lost 5 bases, J lost 4 bases, and 7 bases stayed unmatched. Germline-derived CDR1 and CDR2 are SEHNR and FQNEAQ (reference sequence). CDR3 bases: TGTGCCAGCAGCCGCCCCGGGACTAGCTCAGATACGCAGTATTTT. Protein: CASSRPGTSSDTQYF.

This clone has only a few counts. The chain uses TRBV19 and TRBJ2-7; tentative D call: TRBD1 (5 bases). V was cut by 5 bases and J by 2 bases, with 13 bases left in between. The CDR3 covers 14 residues. Per the germline V gene, CDR1 is LNHDA and CDR2 is SQIVND (reference sequence). The chain's CDR3 is CASSLGEGAYEQYF. Written as DNA, the CDR3 is TGTGCCAGTAGTCTCGGCGAAGGGGCCTACGAGCAGTACTTC.

V gene TRBV7-9 combines with J gene TRBJ1-3; no clear D gene. The CDR3 covers 16 residues. The ends were cut back, 2 bases at V and 4 bases at J, with 15 bases in the middle. The germline gives CDR1 SEHNR, CDR2 FQNEAQ (reference sequence). The CDR3 spells CASSLSFSGRGNTIYF. In DNA form, the CDR3 reads TGTGCCAGCAGCTTAAGTTTCAGTGGCAGGGGAAACACCATATATTTT.

J is TRBJ2-7 and V is TRBV6-6, with 7 bases identical to TRBD2. Losses at the gene ends were 2 bases for V and 7 bases for J; bases not matched to a gene: 14. Looked up from germline, CDR1 is MNHNY and CDR2 is SVGAGI (reference sequence). The CDR3 is 16 residues long. CDR3 loop: CASSYASGRGVGEQYF. The CDR3 coding sequence is TGTGCCAGCAGTTACGCCTCGGGACGGGGGGTAGGGGAGCAGTACTTC.

The rearrangement uses TRBV2 and TRBJ1-2, with 11 bases aligning to TRBD1. The CDR3 is made up of 14 amino acids. Germline CDR1 and CDR2: SNHLY and FYNNEI. Trimming cost V 7 bases and J 6 bases; bases outside gene matches: 7. CDR3 bases: TGTGCCAGCACAAGGACAGGGGGCGCACATGGCTACACCTTC. Translation gives CASTRTGGAHGYTF.